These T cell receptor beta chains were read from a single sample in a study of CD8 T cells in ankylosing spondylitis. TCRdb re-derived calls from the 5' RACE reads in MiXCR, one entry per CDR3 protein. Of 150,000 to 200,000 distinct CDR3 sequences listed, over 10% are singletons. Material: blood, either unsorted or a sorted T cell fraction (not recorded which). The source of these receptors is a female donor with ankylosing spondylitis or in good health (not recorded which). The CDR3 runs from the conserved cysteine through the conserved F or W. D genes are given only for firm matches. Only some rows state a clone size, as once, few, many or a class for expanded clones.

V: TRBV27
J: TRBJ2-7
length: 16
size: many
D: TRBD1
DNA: TGTGCCAGCAGTTTAGTAGTGGGACAGGGTGTCTACGAGCAGTACTTC
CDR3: CASSLVVGQGVYEQYF

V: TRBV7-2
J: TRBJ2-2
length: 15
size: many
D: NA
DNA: TGTGCCAGCAGCTGGCAGACCGCTAACACCGGGGAGCTGTTTTTT
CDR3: CASSWQTANTGELFF

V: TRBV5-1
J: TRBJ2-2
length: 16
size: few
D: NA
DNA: TGCGCCAGCAGCCGTACAGCCGGAGGGAACACCGGGGAGCTGTTTTTT
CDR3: CASSRTAGGNTGELFF

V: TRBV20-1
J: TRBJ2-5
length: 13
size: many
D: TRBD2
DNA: TGCAGTGCTGAGCGGGAGGGCCGGGAGACCCAGTACTTC
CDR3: CSAEREGRETQYF

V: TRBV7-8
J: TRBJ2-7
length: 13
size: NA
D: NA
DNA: TGTGCCAGCAGCTTAGCCGAGAGGTGGGAGCAGTACTTC
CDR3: CASSLAERWEQYF

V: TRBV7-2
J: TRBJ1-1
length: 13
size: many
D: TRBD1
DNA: TGTGCCAGCAGCAGGGGACCACAGGGGTTAGCTTTCTTT
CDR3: CASSRGPQGLAFF

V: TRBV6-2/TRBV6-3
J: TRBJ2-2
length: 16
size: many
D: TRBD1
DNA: TGTGCCAGCAGTCGTCAGGGACAGTTGGGCACCGGGGAGCTGTTTTTT
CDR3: CASSRQGQLGTGELFF

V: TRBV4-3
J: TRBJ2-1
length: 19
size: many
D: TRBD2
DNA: TGCGCCAGCAGCCAAGGATATGCGGGAGGGGTTCTCTCCTACAATGAGCAGTTCTTC
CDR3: CASSQGYAGGVLSYNEQFF

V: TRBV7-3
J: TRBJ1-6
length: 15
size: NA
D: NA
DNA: TGTGCCAGCAGCATCGGGCCCAGGCCGGATTCACCCCTCCACTTT
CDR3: CASSIGPRPDSPLHF

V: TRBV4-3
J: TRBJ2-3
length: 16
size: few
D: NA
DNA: TGCGCCAGCAGCCAGGGGGGGACAGCGGGCACAGATACGCAGTATTTT
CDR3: CASSQGGTAGTDTQYF

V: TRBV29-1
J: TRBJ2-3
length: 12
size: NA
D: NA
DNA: TGCAGCGTTGACACCCGCACAGATACGCAGTATTTT
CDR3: CSVDTRTDTQYF

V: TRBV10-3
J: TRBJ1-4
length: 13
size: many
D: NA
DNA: TGTGCCATGTCCTCCCCAGGAGGGGAAAAACTGTTTTTT
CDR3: CAMSSPGGEKLFF

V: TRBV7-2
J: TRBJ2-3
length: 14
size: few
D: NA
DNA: TGTGCCAGCAGCTCTGGTTTTGGCCCAGATACGCAGTATTTT
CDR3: CASSSGFGPDTQYF

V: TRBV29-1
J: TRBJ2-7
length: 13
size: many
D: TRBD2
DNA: TGCAGCGCCGGGAGGGACTTATTGAGCGAGCAGTACTTC
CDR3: CSAGRDLLSEQYF

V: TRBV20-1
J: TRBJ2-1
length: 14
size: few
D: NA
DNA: TGCAGTGCATTTCCGGGCCTCCTACTTGGTGAGCAGTTCTTC
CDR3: CSAFPGLLLGEQFF

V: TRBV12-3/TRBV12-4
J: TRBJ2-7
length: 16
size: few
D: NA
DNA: TGTGCCAGCAGTCCACTCGGGACTCATGCGAGGTACGAGCAGTACTTC
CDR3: CASSPLGTHARYEQYF

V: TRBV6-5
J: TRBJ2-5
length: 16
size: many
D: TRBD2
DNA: TGTGCCAGCAGTTACATGGGACTAGCGGAACAAGAGACCCAGTACTTC
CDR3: CASSYMGLAEQETQYF

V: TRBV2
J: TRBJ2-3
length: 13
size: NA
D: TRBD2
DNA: TGTGCCAGCAGTGGCGGGAGGACAGATACGCAGTATTTT
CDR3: CASSGGRTDTQYF

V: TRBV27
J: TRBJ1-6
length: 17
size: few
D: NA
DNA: TGTGCCAGCAGTTCTCGAGGAGCCCGCCCCGGGGATTCACCCCTCCACTTT
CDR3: CASSSRGARPGDSPLHF

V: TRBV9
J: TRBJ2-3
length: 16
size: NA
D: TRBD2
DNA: TGTGCCAGCAGCGTGGGGGCGGGAGGGCCAGGAGATACGCAGTATTTT
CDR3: CASSVGAGGPGDTQYF

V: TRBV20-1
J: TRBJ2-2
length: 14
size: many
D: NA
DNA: TGCAGTGCGAGAGCTGGAGCTAACACCGGGGAGCTGTTTTTT
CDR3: CSARAGANTGELFF

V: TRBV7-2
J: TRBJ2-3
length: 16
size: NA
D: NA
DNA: TGTGCCAGCAGTCCCGACAAGACTTTACACACAGATACGCAGTATTTT
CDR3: CASSPDKTLHTDTQYF